This T cell receptor (beta chain) was observed in a study of OX40 agonist ivuxolimab in advanced cancers. Study-level points and caveats: Expanded clones belonging to CD8+ T cells outnumbered, on average, those of CD4+.

Trimming removed 0 bases from V and 2 bases from J, with 15 bases in between. The germline V gene encodes CDR1 LGHNA and CDR2 YSLEER. This CDR3 is built from 17 residues. Using immunoSEQ multiplex PCR, the repertoire was profiled, and TCRdb retains in-frame clones only, with some absent. The sample lists 40,000 to 60,000 clones; about three quarters were seen once. Notes on this clone: Its antigen is unknown.

The clonotype was recovered from an adult with an advanced solid tumor such as melanoma, head and neck, liver or kidney cancer. The chain carries TRBV4-3 and TRBJ2-3; D is possibly TRBD2 (6 bases). The sequencing here drew on CD4+ or CD8+ T cells sorted from blood, taken in a trial of the OX40 agonist ivuxolimab. The CDR3 nucleotides are TGCGCCAGCAGCCAAGATTGGGAAGCGGGCTCCACAGATACGCAGTATTTT. This translates into CASSQDWEAGSTDTQYF.